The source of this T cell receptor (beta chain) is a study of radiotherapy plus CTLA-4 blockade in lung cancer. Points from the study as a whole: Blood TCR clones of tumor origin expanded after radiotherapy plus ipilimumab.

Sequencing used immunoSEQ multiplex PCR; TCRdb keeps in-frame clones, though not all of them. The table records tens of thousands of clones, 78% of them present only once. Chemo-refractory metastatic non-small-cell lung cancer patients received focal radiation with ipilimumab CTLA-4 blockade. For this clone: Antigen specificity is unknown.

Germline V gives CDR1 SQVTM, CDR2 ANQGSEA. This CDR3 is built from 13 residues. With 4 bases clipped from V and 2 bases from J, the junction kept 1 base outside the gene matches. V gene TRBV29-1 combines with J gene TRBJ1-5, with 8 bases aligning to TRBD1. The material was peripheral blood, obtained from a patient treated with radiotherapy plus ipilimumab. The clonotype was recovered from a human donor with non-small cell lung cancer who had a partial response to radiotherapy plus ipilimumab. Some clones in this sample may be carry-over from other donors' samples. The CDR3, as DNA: TGCAGCGTTGCAGGGGGCGGCAATCAGCCCCAGCATTTT. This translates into CSVAGGGNQPQHF.